The 26 T cell receptor beta chains below come from one sample, sequenced in a study of Graves' ophthalmopathy and Graves' hyperthyroidism. As the template, RNA transcripts were used to amplify TCR beta CDR3 regions. Investigators did first-round RT-PCR with HTBI primers, then second-round multiplex PCR. TCRdb reprocessed the multiplex PCR reads via MiXCR and lists one record per CDR3 protein. The sample gives 450,000 to 600,000 distinct CDR3 sequences, under 45% of which show up once; 4% to 5% is in the top ten. The sequenced sample consisted of peripheral blood or thyroid tissue (not recorded which). The receptor source for this set is an adult man with Graves' hyperthyroidism.

The V and J genes are TRBV29-1 and TRBJ1-1; TRBD1 matches 10 bases. Unmatched junction bases numbered 1, after V lost 3 bases and J lost 6 bases. CDR1 and CDR2 from the germline V gene are SQVTM and ANQGSEA. The CDR3 has 12 residues. The CDR3 nucleotides are TGCAGCGTTGAGGGGACAGGGGCTGAAGCTTTCTTT. Residues: CSVEGTGAEAFF.

The rearrangement uses TRBV7-2 and TRBJ2-1, with no clear D. V was shortened by 0 bases and J by 3 bases, with 12 bases between the two germline ends. Germline assignment: CDR1 SGHTA and CDR2 FQGNSA. CDR3 size: 16 residues. CDR3: CASSLAPGLVYNEQFF. The CDR3 coding sequence is TGTGCCAGCAGCTTAGCGCCTGGGTTGGTCTACAATGAGCAGTTCTTC.

This clonotype came up many times. The gene calls are TRBV19 and TRBJ1-1; TRBD1 matches 7 bases. In germline, CDR1 is LNHDA, CDR2 SQIVND (reference sequence). Losses at the gene ends were 5 bases for V and 1 base for J; bases not matched to a gene: 4. The CDR3 length is 14 residues. CDR3 sequence: CASSVGQANTEAFF. DNA of the CDR3: TGTGCCAGTAGTGTAGGACAGGCGAACACTGAAGCTTTCTTT.

The genes are TRBV10-3 and TRBJ1-6, with a tentative D call TRBD1 (6 bases). The CDR3 has 14 amino acids. V gave up 8 bases and J gave up 7 bases, with 15 bases separating them. Germline V gene data show CDR1 as ENHRY and CDR2 as SYGVKD. CDR3 sequence: CAIGGDGQNSPLHF. Here the CDR3 DNA reads TGTGCCATCGGGGGGGATGGACAGAATTCACCCCTCCACTTT.

Details on this clonotype: This may come from a read error, since a much larger clone is one base off. Because the CDR3 is missing its conserved closing phenylalanine or tryptophan, this is likely a read error. The rearrangement uses TRBV5-4 and TRBJ1-6; D is possibly TRBD1 (5 bases). Germline V gene data show CDR1 as SGHNT and CDR2 as YYREEE (reference sequence). Trimming shortened V by 0 bases and J by 9 bases, and 10 bases separated the two germline ends. The CDR3 sequence is 14 residues long. The CDR3 reads CASSLAQGISPLHL. The CDR3 nucleotides are TGTGCCAGCAGCTTGGCGCAGGGAATTTCACCCCTCCACCTT.

The V call is TRBV2, the J call TRBJ1-3; the match to TRBD1 covers 8 bases. CDR1 SNHLY and CDR2 FYNNEI come from the germline V gene. V lost 3 bases and J lost 5; bases outside the gene matches: 9. This CDR3 is built from 16 residues. CDR3 sequence: CASSDGVRQGRNTIYF. The DNA of the CDR3 is TGTGCCAGCAGTGATGGGGTTCGACAGGGGAGAAACACCATATATTTT.

This clonotype was seen many times. The rearrangement joins TRBV6-6 to TRBJ1-2, with a weak D call TRBD1 (6 bases). The germline V gene has CDR1 MNHNY and CDR2 SVGAGI (reference sequence). CDR3 length: 14 residues. With 6 bases removed from V and 5 bases from J, the gap between germline ends came to 16 bases. The CDR3 here is CASSTRGSLYGYTF. CDR3 nucleotide sequence: TGTGCCAGCAGCACCAGGGGATCCCTATATGGCTACACCTTC.

This clonotype was seen many times. This chain connects TRBV7-8 to TRBJ2-2; 9 positions match TRBD1. CDR3 length: 16 amino acids. CDR1 and CDR2 from the germline V gene are SGHVS and FQNEAQ. The trim removed 5 bases at V and 1 base at J, leaving 5 bases unmatched. The CDR3 DNA follows: TGTGCCAGCAGCAGGAGGACAGGGGAGAACACCGGGGAGCTGTTTTTT. Its translation is CASSRRTGENTGELFF.

Ten or more counts support this clonotype. The chain links TRBV3-1 to TRBJ2-5; D may correspond to TRBD1 or TRBD2 (5 bases each). The CDR3 has 14 amino acids. The V end lost 6 bases, the J end lost 5 bases, and 16 bases lay between the germline ends. From germline, CDR1 is LGHDT and CDR2 YNNKEL (reference sequence). In nucleotides, the CDR3 is TGTGCCAGCAGTGGGGACCCGGGGACGGAGACCCAGTACTTC. It specifies CASSGDPGTETQYF.

This clonotype has just a few counts. V and J are TRBV20-1 and TRBJ1-4, with 7 nucleotides matching TRBD1. Germline V gives CDR1 DFQATT, CDR2 SNEGSKA (reference sequence). V shed 3 bases and J 6 bases; nucleotides not matched to a gene: 10. The CDR3 is made up of 15 amino acids. The CDR3 sequence: CSASGSDREDEKLFF. The CDR3 nucleotides read TGCAGTGCTAGTGGTTCCGACAGGGAGGATGAAAAACTGTTTTTT.

The CDR3 sequence is CASSVDVNTEAFF. The CDR3, as DNA: TGTGCCAGCAGCGTAGATGTGAACACTGAAGCTTTCTTT. The gene calls are TRBV9 and TRBJ1-1, with D unclear. This CDR3 has 13 amino acids. Germline CDR1 and CDR2: SGDLS and YYNGEE. Trimming removed 0 bases from V and 0 bases from J, with 3 bases in between.

This clonotype was recorded at least ten times. The chain combines TRBV4-2 with TRBJ2-5; D gene uncertain. The CDR3 contains 13 residues. Germline V gene data show CDR1 as LGHNA and CDR2 as YNFKEQ. Trimming removed 5 bases from V and 5 bases from J, with 12 bases in between. CDR3 amino acids: CASSSLGLETQYF. In nucleotides, the CDR3 is TGTGCCAGCAGCTCCCTAGGATTGGAGACCCAGTACTTC.

This chain connects TRBV24-1 to TRBJ2-2, with TRBD1 matching over 11 bases. The trim removed 0 bases at V and 0 bases at J, leaving 2 bases unmatched. From germline, CDR1 is KGHDR and CDR2 SFDVKD. The CDR3 contains 18 residues. Here the CDR3 reads CATSDLGGQGANTGELFF. The CDR3 DNA reads TGTGCCACCAGTGATTTGGGGGGACAGGGGGCGAACACCGGGGAGCTGTTTTTT.

As for this clonotype: Relative to the germline gene, one junction end is altered; a read error may explain this. The genes are TRBV5-1 and TRBJ2-2, with 8 positions matching TRBD2. There are 15 residues in the CDR3. Germline V CDR1 and CDR2: SGHRS, YFSETQ. The CDR3 sequence: CASSLAGTSVGELFF. In DNA form, the CDR3 reads TGCGCCAGCAGCTTGGCCGGGACTAGTGTCGGGGAGCTATTTTTT.

Points on this clonotype: The conserved phenylalanine or tryptophan is not found at the CDR3 terminus, so this likely reflects a read error. The DNA is omitted, as the CDR3 cannot be located on it reliably, and the CDR3 follows TCRdb's listing. This chain uses TRBV9 with TRBJ1-6. Germline CDR1 reads SGDLS; CDR2 reads YYNGEE. Including both end residues, the CDR3 is 8 amino acids long. This CDR3 is CASSVEPS.

The chain uses TRBV29-1 and TRBJ2-5; D remains ambiguous. Trimming took 6 bases from V and 4 from J, leaving 18 bases between them. This CDR3 is 14 amino acids long. CDR1 and CDR2 from the germline V gene are SQVTM and ANQGSEA. The CDR3 sequence: CSVTPAGMVETQYF. The CDR3 DNA sequence: TGCAGCGTCACGCCGGCAGGAATGGTAGAGACCCAGTACTTC.

This chain connects TRBV5-1 to TRBJ1-1; D remains ambiguous. The germline gives CDR1 SGHRS, CDR2 YFSETQ. Trimming shortened V by 5 bases and J by 1 base, and 9 bases separated the two germline ends. The CDR3 covers 13 residues. Written as DNA, the CDR3 is TGCGCCAGCAGACCCACCCAGAACACTGAAGCTTTCTTT. This gives the protein CASRPTQNTEAFF.

The sample holds many counts of this clonotype. J is TRBJ1-1 and V is TRBV15; 12 nucleotides align to TRBD1. The germline CDR1 and CDR2 sequences are LNHNV and YYDKDF (reference sequence). V dropped 0 bases and J dropped 4; count of bases not matched to a gene: 12. This CDR3 comprises 19 residues. The CDR3: CATSRDPGTGGRVVTEAFF. The DNA for the CDR3 is TGTGCCACCAGCAGAGACCCCGGGACAGGGGGCAGAGTGGTCACTGAAGCTTTCTTT.

This chain connects TRBV15 to TRBJ2-7; 11 nucleotides line up with TRBD1. This CDR3 region has 15 residues. Trimming took 0 bases from V and 6 from J; bases not matched to a gene: 4. Germline values: CDR1 LNHNV, CDR2 YYDKDF (reference sequence). DNA of the CDR3: TGTGCCACCAGCAGAGAGGGACAGGGGGAAGGCGAGCAGTACTTC. Encoded protein: CATSREGQGEGEQYF.

This chain joins TRBV28 and TRBJ2-7, with D maybe TRBD2 (7 bases). The CDR3 is 12 residues long. The V gene's germline CDR1 is MDHEN and CDR2 SYDVKM. Trimming removed 7 bases at V and 6 bases at J, with 13 bases between. CDR3 sequence (DNA): TGTGCCAGCATGGGGGGAGGGGGCGAGCAGTACTTC. Protein sequence: CASMGGGGEQYF.

This clonotype has a count of ten or more. The rearrangement joins TRBV10-3 to TRBJ2-7, with 8 nucleotides matching TRBD1. The CDR3 consists of 14 residues. The V segment lost 11 bases and the J segment 4 bases; nucleotides outside the gene matches: 13. Germline CDR1 ENHRY, CDR2 SYGVKD. For the CDR3, the DNA is TGTGCCTCCCATCAAGGGCAGGGGGCTTACGAGCAGTACTTC. It yields the protein CASHQGQGAYEQYF.

This chain connects TRBV10-3 to TRBJ2-2; TRBD2 aligns across 10 bases. V gave up 3 bases and J gave up 4 bases; unmatched junction bases: 11. The CDR3 contains 18 residues. Per the germline V gene, CDR1 is ENHRY and CDR2 is SYGVKD. CDR3 in amino acids: CAISDMRLAGETTGELFF. CDR3 bases: TGTGCCATCAGTGATATGAGGCTAGCGGGGGAAACCACCGGGGAGCTGTTTTTT.

The rearrangement links TRBV2 to TRBJ2-5, with D possibly being TRBD1 (6 bases). The germline gives CDR1 SNHLY, CDR2 FYNNEI. This CDR3 has 15 amino acids. Trimming cost V 5 bases and J 0 bases, with 13 bases left between them. The CDR3 sequence: CASSPRTAYQETQYF. For the CDR3, the DNA is TGTGCCAGCAGTCCCCGGACAGCTTACCAAGAGACCCAGTACTTC.

There are a few counts of this clonotype. The V gene is TRBV4-1, the J gene TRBJ2-7; D is undetermined. Germline CDR1 is MGHRA and CDR2 is YSYEKL. This CDR3 contains 16 residues. Trimming took 0 bases from V and 2 from J, leaving 14 bases between them. The CDR3 DNA sequence: TGCGCCAGCAGCCAAGAATATGGATCTTCGACCTACGAGCAGTACTTC. This codes for CASSQEYGSSTYEQYF.

Ten or more counts support this clonotype. The chain employs TRBV7-9 and TRBJ1-2; TRBD1 matches at 8 bases. The CDR3 has 18 amino acids. Germline CDR1 reads SEHNR; CDR2 reads FQNEAQ (reference sequence). Trimming at V came to 0 bases and at J to 3 bases, leaving 12 bases not matched to a gene. CDR3 loop: CASSLASGRTGGYYGYTF. In DNA, the CDR3 is TGTGCCAGCAGCTTAGCTTCGGGCAGAACAGGGGGTTACTATGGCTACACCTTC.

The V gene is TRBV7-2, the J gene TRBJ2-7, with D possibly matching TRBD2 (5 bases). The V gene lost 2 bases and the J gene lost 5 bases, with 13 bases spanning the gap. Germline V gene data show CDR1 as SGHTA and CDR2 as FQGNSA. This CDR3 has 14 residues. The DNA for the CDR3 is TGTGCCAGCAGCTTACGACCCACCGGGGACGAGCAGTACTTC. Amino acids: CASSLRPTGDEQYF.